The next 25 T cell receptor beta chains were all read from a single sample in a study of T cell responses to AZD1222 COVID-19 vaccine (dated by TCRdb to 2020 to 2022). Receptor amplification or capture employed the immunoSEQ multiplex PCR assay. In TCRdb, the immuneACCESS table is reduced to in-frame sequences with V and J assigned. These tables do not hold every clone; where another copy was compared, an unresolved V gene accounts for under half, and the others remain unexplained. The sample table holds approximately 150,000 clones, of which 85% to 95% were seen once. Of the sample, approximately 12% falls within the top ten clones. The sample's time point label, decoded: sample from adult after SARS-CoV-2 infection, after symptom onset. The material was peripheral blood, obtained after recovery from COVID-19. The receptors come from an adult who had recovered from COVID-19.

The V call is TRBV11-3, the J call TRBJ2-1, with 9 positions matching TRBD2. The trim removed 1 base at V and 7 bases at J, leaving 8 bases unmatched. This CDR3 has 16 residues. CDR1 and CDR2 from the germline V gene are SGHNT and YENEEA. CDR3 residues: CASSLGVSGRGNEQFF. In DNA, the CDR3 is TGTGCCAGCAGCTTAGGTGTTAGCGGGAGAGGGAATGAGCAGTTCTTC.

V usage is TRBV19 and J usage is TRBJ2-3; weak D call: TRBD2 (5 bases). This CDR3 has 13 amino acids. Trimming removed 8 bases from V and 6 bases from J, with 15 bases in between. Germline V lookup: CDR1 LNHDA, CDR2 SQIVND (reference sequence). CDR3 sequence (DNA): TGTGCCAGTTCACCCGAACTAGTGGATACGCAGTATTTT. Translation: CASSPELVDTQYF. The whole variable domain, remainder taken from reference TRBV19 and TRBJ2-3, is DGGITQSPKYLFRKEGQNVTLSCEQNLNHDAMYWYRQDPGQGLRLIYYSQIVNDFQKGDIAEGYSVSREKKESFPLTVTSAQKNPTAFYLCASSPELVDTQYFGPGTRLTVL.

J is TRBJ2-5 and V is TRBV11-1, with 11 bases fitting TRBD2. Germline V gives CDR1 SGHAT, CDR2 FQDESV (reference sequence). The CDR3 runs 18 residues. With 0 bases clipped from V and 1 base from J, the junction kept 7 bases outside the gene matches. This CDR3 is CASSLAPGLAEPQETQYF. CDR3 sequence (DNA): TGTGCCAGCAGCTTAGCCCCGGGACTAGCGGAACCCCAAGAGACCCAGTACTTC.

This chain links TRBV15 with TRBJ2-7; TRBD1 aligns across 9 bases. The CDR3 has 16 amino acids. V was pared by 3 bases and J by 6 bases, with 12 bases of the junction left unmatched. The germline V gene encodes CDR1 LNHNV and CDR2 YYDKDF (reference sequence). The CDR3 is CATSRFRTGVNGEQYF. CDR3 DNA sequence: TGTGCCACCAGCAGGTTTAGGACAGGGGTAAACGGCGAGCAGTACTTC.

The V and J genes are TRBV7-2 and TRBJ1-2, with TRBD1 as a possible D gene (5 bases). The CDR3 is 12 amino acids. Germline V CDR1 and CDR2: SGHTA, FQGNSA. Trimming stripped 4 bases from V and 6 bases from J, with 9 bases between. The CDR3 region is CASSSSGNGYTF. The CDR3 nucleotides read TGTGCCAGCAGCTCGTCAGGGAATGGCTACACCTTC.

The CDR3 region is CASSQGGLEQYF. The CDR3 DNA follows: TGCGCCAGCAGCCAAGGAGGGCTCGAGCAGTACTTC. V and J are TRBV4-1 and TRBJ2-7; D is possibly TRBD2 (5 bases). V was shortened by 1 base and J by 6 bases, with 7 bases between the two germline ends. There are 12 residues in the CDR3. Germline V gene lookup returns CDR1 MGHRA and CDR2 YSYEKL.

This clone came up once. Written as DNA, the CDR3 is TGCAGTGCTAGTAAGGGAACTTACGAGCAGTACTTC. This gives the protein CSASKGTYEQYF. This sequence joins TRBV20-1 and TRBJ2-7; D gene uncertain. The CDR3 extends over 12 amino acids. V lost 3 bases to trimming and J lost 4 bases, with 10 bases between them. Germline loops: CDR1 DFQATT, CDR2 SNEGSKA (reference sequence).

This clone was seen only once. The chain links TRBV10-2 to TRBJ1-1; D ambiguous. CDR1 WSHSY and CDR2 SAAADI come from the germline V gene. The CDR3 consists of 14 residues. V shed 5 bases and J shed 2 bases, with 12 bases lying between them. CDR3 coding DNA: TGCGCCAGCAGTCCCACGGTCTTCAACACTGAAGCTTTCTTT. It encodes CASSPTVFNTEAFF.

The V call is TRBV27, the J call TRBJ2-7, with D perhaps being TRBD1 or TRBD2 (5 bases each). The germline gives CDR1 MNHEY, CDR2 SMNVEV (reference sequence). V lost 6 bases, J lost 4 bases, and 22 bases lay in between. This CDR3 is built from 16 residues. This CDR3 is CASSQRGRNRPYEQYF. The CDR3 region has the DNA TGTGCCAGCAGCCAGAGGGGACGGAACCGGCCTTACGAGCAGTACTTC.

The sample holds one count of this clone. This chain links TRBV7-2 with TRBJ1-1; 7 nucleotides line up with TRBD1. With 6 bases clipped from V and 6 bases from J, the junction kept 7 bases outside the gene matches. The CDR3 loop spans 13 amino acids. Germline V CDR1 and CDR2: SGHTA, FQGNSA. CDR3 protein: CASSYRGGSEAFF. CDR3 DNA: TGTGCCAGCAGTTACAGGGGAGGGTCTGAAGCTTTCTTT.

This clone came up a few times. CDR3 residues: CASSSGTGDGYTF. CDR3 DNA sequence: TGCGCCAGCAGTTCCGGGACAGGGGATGGCTACACCTTC. The chain joins TRBV10-1 to TRBJ1-2; 10 positions agree with TRBD1. In germline, CDR1 is WNHNN, CDR2 SYGVQD (reference sequence). The CDR3 sequence is 13 residues long. The V gene end was trimmed by 5 bases and the J gene end by 6 bases; junction bases not matched to a gene: 3.

The chain carries TRBV5-8 and TRBJ2-1; D is uncertain. The CDR3 sequence is 16 residues long. CDR1 and CDR2 from the germline V gene are SGHTS and YDEGEE. V lost 2 bases and J lost 3, with 15 bases in between. This CDR3 reads CASSLAPRPSYNEQFF. The CDR3 DNA is TGTGCCAGCAGCTTAGCCCCCCGACCCAGCTACAATGAGCAGTTCTTC.

The chain has TRBV5-6 and TRBJ1-2, with unresolved D. Trimming left V 4 bases short and J 4 bases short, with 8 bases between. CDR3 length equals 12 residues. CDR1 is SGHDT, CDR2 YYEEEE, per germline. CDR3 nucleotides: TGTGCCAGCAGCCGACGGGTCTATGGCTACACCTTC. Amino acids: CASSRRVYGYTF.

The chain has TRBV20-1 and TRBJ2-5; the match to TRBD2 covers 10 bases. The J segment lost 4 bases and the V segment lost 3 bases, leaving 8 bases of the junction unmatched. In germline, CDR1 is DFQATT, CDR2 SNEGSKA (reference sequence). The CDR3 consists of 15 residues. The CDR3 DNA reads as TGCAGTGCTAGTCAAAGCGGGAGGGCCACAGAGACCCAGTACTTC. This sequence encodes CSASQSGRATETQYF.

The V gene is TRBV5-5, the J gene TRBJ2-7; no reliable D call. The germline CDR1 and CDR2 sequences are SGHKS and YYEKEE (reference sequence). V lost 1 base to trimming and J lost 3 bases, with 14 bases between them. The length of the CDR3 is 15 residues. The CDR3 DNA follows: TGTGCCAGCAGCTTGAAACAACGAGATAGCTACGAGCAGTACTTC. As protein: CASSLKQRDSYEQYF. The full variable domain, with the rest looked up from reference TRBV5-5 and TRBJ2-7, is DAGVTQSPTHLIKTRGQQVTLRCSPISGHKSVSWYQQVLGQGPQFIFQYYEKEERGRGNFPDRFSARQFPNYSSELNVNALLLGDSALYLCASSLKQRDSYEQYFGPGTRLTVT.

The chain employs TRBV19 and TRBJ2-5; 9 nucleotides line up with TRBD1. The CDR3 has 15 amino acids. Germline V lookup: CDR1 LNHDA, CDR2 SQIVND (reference sequence). V lost 5 bases, J lost 5 bases, and 9 bases stayed unmatched. CDR3 amino acids: CASSLRDRDMETQYF. CDR3 sequence (DNA): TGTGCCAGTAGTCTCCGGGACAGGGATATGGAGACCCAGTACTTC.

The chain links TRBV19 to TRBJ2-7; a weak D match, TRBD1 (6 bases). Germline values: CDR1 LNHDA, CDR2 SQIVND (reference sequence). This CDR3 has 14 amino acids. Trimming removed 2 bases at V and 4 bases at J, with 12 bases between. This chain's CDR3 is CASSIRSGVYEQYF. DNA of the CDR3: TGTGCCAGTAGTATAAGATCAGGGGTTTACGAGCAGTACTTC.

The rearrangement links TRBV18 to TRBJ2-7; TRBD2 matches 11 bases. With 4 bases clipped from V and 1 base from J, the junction kept 6 bases outside the gene matches. The CDR3 is made up of 16 amino acids. The V gene's germline CDR1 is KGHSH and CDR2 LQKENI. CDR3 protein: CASSRGGLADSYEQYF. CDR3 DNA: TGTGCCAGCTCACGGGGGGGACTAGCGGATTCCTACGAGCAGTACTTC.

The gene calls are TRBV20-1 and TRBJ1-2; D call uncertain. The CDR3 consists of 13 residues. Per the germline V gene, CDR1 is DFQATT and CDR2 is SNEGSKA (reference sequence). V shed 3 bases and J shed 2 bases, with 10 bases lying between them. Here the CDR3 reads CSASNTANYGYTF. The DNA of the CDR3 is TGCAGTGCTAGTAATACAGCCAACTATGGCTACACCTTC.

The rearrangement uses TRBV6-2 or TRBV6-3 and TRBJ1-1, with 7 positions matching TRBD1. There are 13 residues in the CDR3. The germline V gene encodes CDR1 MNHEY and CDR2 SVGEGT. V lost 3 bases to trimming and J lost 6 bases; unmatched junction nucleotides: 4. CDR3 region: CASSYRGQAEAFF. The CDR3, as DNA: TGTGCCAGCAGTTATAGAGGACAGGCTGAAGCTTTCTTT.

This clone was recorded only once. The rearrangement uses TRBV5-1 and TRBJ2-5; D unresolved. The germline gives CDR1 SGHRS, CDR2 YFSETQ. Trimming removed 4 bases from V and 4 bases from J, with 11 bases in between. The CDR3 consists of 13 residues. The CDR3 DNA reads as TGCGCCAGCAGCGGATTAGATATAGAGACCCAGTACTTC. It specifies CASSGLDIETQYF.

J is TRBJ1-1 and V is TRBV6-5, with 8 positions matching TRBD1. Germline trimming cut 6 bases from V and 4 bases from J; bases unmatched to any gene: 10. Germline loops: CDR1 MNHEY, CDR2 SVGAGI. The CDR3 consists of 15 residues. CDR3 sequence: CASRNRGFRSTEAFF. CDR3 nucleotides: TGTGCCAGCAGGAACAGGGGGTTTAGGAGCACTGAAGCTTTCTTT.

The chain combines TRBV7-2 with TRBJ2-1; D is uncertain. This CDR3 has 14 amino acids. Germline V gene lookup returns CDR1 SGHTA and CDR2 FQGNSA. Trimming stripped 4 bases from V and 0 bases from J, with 7 bases between. Here the CDR3 DNA reads TGTGCCAGCAGCTCCTGGAGCTCCTACAATGAGCAGTTCTTC. Encoded protein: CASSSWSSYNEQFF.

V gene TRBV28 combines with J gene TRBJ1-3; D might be TRBD1 (6 bases). The ends were cut back, 4 bases at V and 2 bases at J, with 15 bases in the middle. Germline CDR1 MDHEN, CDR2 SYDVKM. This CDR3 spans 16 amino acids. The DNA for the CDR3 is TGTGCCAGCAGTTCCCCCGACAGGCTGGCTGGAAACACCATATATTTT. Translated, it gives CASSSPDRLAGNTIYF.

This chain uses TRBV20-1 with TRBJ2-7; TRBD2 matches at 8 bases. Germline CDR1 DFQATT, CDR2 SNEGSKA (reference sequence). Losses at the gene ends were 3 bases for V and 2 bases for J; bases not matched to a gene: 3. The CDR3 runs 13 residues. CDR3 nucleotide sequence: TGCAGTGCTAGTGACGGGAGGGCCTACGAGCAGTACTTC. The encoded protein is CSASDGRAYEQYF.